The 20 T cell receptor beta chains presented below share a single source sample, sequenced in a study of shared clonotypes between healthy human individuals. The protocol was immunoSEQ multiplex PCR, while the TCRdb copy is restricted to in-frame clones and leaves out a portion. The sample has 1.5 million to 2.5 million clones; about 95% are singletons. Positive CCR7 selection of CD45RO-negative cells yielded the naive CD8 cells, and terminally differentiated effector memory CD45RA+ cells were excluded. The sequenced sample consisted of naive CD8+ T cells sorted from blood. Receptors originate from a man aged 18 to 29 in good health.

This chain links TRBV6-5 with TRBJ2-7; 8 bases align to TRBD2. Germline CDR1 MNHEY, CDR2 SVGAGI. Trimming took 5 bases from V and 1 from J; bases not matched to a gene: 7. This CDR3 has 15 residues. The CDR3 is CASSVSGENSYEQYF. The CDR3 coding sequence is TGTGCCAGCAGTGTTAGCGGGGAGAATTCCTACGAGCAGTACTTC.

This chain uses TRBV27 with TRBJ2-3, with no clear D. V dropped 5 bases and J dropped 5 bases, with 14 bases sitting between them. Germline V lookup: CDR1 MNHEY, CDR2 SMNVEV (reference sequence). This CDR3 has 14 amino acids. The CDR3 nucleotides are TGTGCCAGCAGTCCCCACGTGCTTGGAGATACGCAGTATTTT. Translated, it gives CASSPHVLGDTQYF.

This clone was counted a few times. The rearrangement joins TRBV2 to TRBJ1-2, with unresolved D. The CDR3 covers 12 residues. The V and J ends lost 6 bases and 2 bases respectively, with 7 bases between them. CDR1 is SNHLY, CDR2 FYNNEI, per germline. Here the CDR3 DNA reads TGTGCCAGCAGATGGGCAAACTATGGCTACACCTTC. Translation: CASRWANYGYTF.

In its sample, this clone was seen once. The V call is TRBV6-6, the J call TRBJ1-2; weak D call: TRBD1 (5 bases). The germline V gene encodes CDR1 MNHNY and CDR2 SVGAGI (reference sequence). The CDR3 contains 13 residues. The ends were cut back, 7 bases at V and 6 bases at J, with 15 bases in the middle. The CDR3 DNA sequence: TGTGCCAGCACCACTACAGGTTCCCATGGCTACACCTTC. It encodes CASTTTGSHGYTF.

The chain combines TRBV7-9 with TRBJ2-1; 10 bases are shared with TRBD2. Losses at the gene ends were 6 bases for V and 6 bases for J; bases not matched to a gene: 14. The CDR3 totals 17 residues. Germline values: CDR1 SEHNR, CDR2 FQNEAQ (reference sequence). This chain's CDR3 is CASRQKREGRFVNEQFF. The DNA for the CDR3 is TGTGCCAGCAGACAAAAGCGGGAGGGCCGATTCGTCAATGAGCAGTTCTTC.

The V gene is TRBV7-8, the J gene TRBJ2-7; TRBD1 aligns across 11 bases. The ends lost 4 bases at V and 3 bases at J; junction bases unmatched: 2. CDR3 length equals 14 residues. Germline V gene sequence: CDR1 SGHVS, CDR2 FQNEAQ. DNA for the CDR3: TGTGCCAGCAGCTCCGGGACAGGGGGCTACGAGCAGTACTTC. Translation: CASSSGTGGYEQYF.

Points on this clone: Other DNA sequences in the sample encode the same CDR3. This chain joins TRBV20-1 and TRBJ2-1; D unclear. Trimming took 2 bases from V and 7 from J, leaving 6 bases between them. CDR1 and CDR2 (germline): DFQATT, SNEGSKA (reference sequence). CDR3 length equals 11 residues. The CDR3 region has the DNA TGCAGTGCTAGACTAGTAAATGAGCAGTTCTTC. As protein: CSARLVNEQFF.

The chain couples TRBV9 to TRBJ1-2; 8 nucleotides align to TRBD1. Germline V lookup: CDR1 SGDLS, CDR2 YYNGEE. J gave up 3 bases and V 4 bases, and 8 bases lay outside the gene matches. This CDR3 comprises 15 residues. CDR3 DNA sequence: TGTGCCAGCAGCCCAAGGACAGGGTTCGACTATGGCTACACCTTC. This codes for CASSPRTGFDYGYTF.

This chain links TRBV28 with TRBJ2-7, with TRBD1 as a possible D gene (6 bases). The V gene lost 6 bases and the J gene lost 0 bases, with 15 bases spanning the gap. Germline CDR1 is MDHEN and CDR2 is SYDVKM. The CDR3 spans 15 residues. The CDR3 DNA reads as TGTGCCAGCAGGGAGGACAGTAGCAACTCCTACGAGCAGTACTTC. Amino acid sequence: CASREDSSNSYEQYF.

The chain has TRBV5-1 and TRBJ2-1, with D hard to call. The CDR3 has 15 amino acids. The germline V gene has CDR1 SGHRS and CDR2 YFSETQ. Trimming shortened V by 0 bases and J by 5 bases, and 12 bases separated the two germline ends. CDR3 in amino acids: CASSLVGFGHNEQFF. The CDR3 nucleotides are TGCGCCAGCAGCTTGGTAGGTTTCGGGCACAATGAGCAGTTCTTC.

In its sample, this clone was seen once. The same CDR3 is also encoded by other DNA sequences in this sample. This chain uses TRBV7-9 with TRBJ1-1; the D is unclear. V shed 5 bases and J shed 3 bases, with 10 bases lying between them. The CDR3 is 13 amino acids. Germline V gene data show CDR1 as SEHNR and CDR2 as FQNEAQ (reference sequence). The DNA for the CDR3 is TGTGCCAGCAGCCCTGATAGGGACACTGAAGCTTTCTTT. Its protein is CASSPDRDTEAFF.

This rearrangement joins TRBV4-1 to TRBJ2-7; TRBD2 is a possible D gene (7 bases). CDR3 length: 15 residues. Trimming removed 3 bases from V and 1 base from J, with 13 bases in between. Germline V gene lookup returns CDR1 MGHRA and CDR2 YSYEKL. The CDR3 spells CASSQGEGESYEQYF. The CDR3 DNA is TGCGCCAGCAGCCAGGGGGAGGGGGAATCCTACGAGCAGTACTTC.

This rearrangement joins TRBV6-6 to TRBJ1-3; D unclear. Germline CDR1 MNHNY, CDR2 SVGAGI (reference sequence). This CDR3 has 15 residues. With 7 bases removed from V and 0 bases from J, the gap between germline ends came to 13 bases. The CDR3 sequence: CASTPLDLSGNTIYF. CDR3 in DNA: TGTGCCAGCACTCCACTCGACCTCTCTGGAAACACCATATATTTT.

The chain has TRBV2 and TRBJ2-1; possible D gene TRBD2, 6 bases. This CDR3 comprises 16 residues. CDR1 is SNHLY and CDR2 is FYNNEI in the germline V gene. V lost 3 bases and J 2 bases, leaving 14 bases between the germline ends. DNA for the CDR3: TGTGCCAGCAGTGATTTAACGGGAGAGGCCTACAATGAGCAGTTCTTC. Its protein is CASSDLTGEAYNEQFF.

The chain uses TRBV27 and TRBJ2-7; 7 bases align to TRBD1. Per germline, CDR1 MNHEY and CDR2 SMNVEV (reference sequence). The J segment lost 6 bases and the V segment lost 4 bases, leaving 9 bases of the junction unmatched. The CDR3 loop spans 14 amino acids. CDR3 protein: CASSSKLTGPEQYF. For the CDR3, the DNA is TGTGCCAGCAGTTCGAAATTGACAGGGCCCGAGCAGTACTTC.

The V call is TRBV5-6, the J call TRBJ2-3; D may be TRBD1 or TRBD2 (5 bases each). The CDR3 is 17 residues long. V was clipped by 4 bases and J by 0 bases, with 18 bases between them. From germline, CDR1 is SGHDT and CDR2 YYEEEE. The chain's CDR3 is CASSQRGWGFSTDTQYF. DNA for the CDR3: TGTGCCAGCAGCCAGAGGGGTTGGGGATTTAGCACAGATACGCAGTATTTT. Full variable domain (missing parts from reference TRBV5-6 and TRBJ2-3): DAGVTQSPTHLIKTRGQQVTLRCSPKSGHDTVSWYQQALGQGPQFIFQYYEEEERQRGNFPDRFSGHQFPNYSSELNVNALLLGDSALYLCASSQRGWGFSTDTQYFGPGTRLTVL.

The gene calls are TRBV7-8 and TRBJ1-5; 7 bases fit TRBD1. V gave up 1 base and J gave up 0 bases; unmatched junction bases: 15. Germline CDR1 is SGHVS and CDR2 is FQNEAQ. This CDR3 has 20 amino acids. The CDR3 region is CASSLDAYLGTDYSNQPQHF. The DNA of the CDR3 is TGTGCCAGCAGCTTAGACGCATATCTTGGGACAGACTATAGCAATCAGCCCCAGCATTTT.

The V gene is TRBV13, the J gene TRBJ2-7; D gene uncertain. Trimming stripped 3 bases from V and 6 bases from J, with 9 bases between. CDR1 and CDR2 from the germline V gene are PRHDT and FYEKMQ (reference sequence). CDR3 length: 12 residues. The CDR3 nucleotides are TGTGCCAGCAGCTTGCCAAAAGCCGAGCAGTACTTC. This codes for CASSLPKAEQYF.

V gene TRBV4-2 combines with J gene TRBJ2-4; no clear D gene. There are 15 residues in the CDR3. Trimming cost V 4 bases and J 12 bases, with 22 bases left between them. Germline-derived CDR1 and CDR2 are LGHNA and YNFKEQ. The CDR3 bases are TGTGCCAGCAGCCCAGGAGAGGAAATCCACGGCCGTCAGTACTTC. This codes for CASSPGEEIHGRQYF.

The chain links TRBV19 to TRBJ1-2, with 11 bases fitting TRBD1. The CDR3 totals 14 residues. J was trimmed by 4 bases and V by 3 bases; bases with no gene match: 1. Per germline, CDR1 LNHDA and CDR2 SQIVND (reference sequence). CDR3 nucleotides: TGTGCCAGTAGTATGGGGACAGGGGGCTATGGCTACACCTTC. Its protein product is CASSMGTGGYGYTF. Looking up the rest from reference TRBV19 and TRBJ1-2 gives the full variable domain: DGGITQSPKYLFRKEGQNVTLSCEQNLNHDAMYWYRQDPGQGLRLIYYSQIVNDFQKGDIAEGYSVSREKKESFPLTVTSAQKNPTAFYLCASSMGTGGYGYTFGSGTRLTVV.